Sequencing of this TCR beta chain was carried out in a study of Ad26.COV2.S vaccination and SARS-CoV-2 variants. Study-level findings and limits: Breadth of non-spike TCRs did not differ between vaccinees and placebo recipients.

TCRdb's table, derived via immunoSEQ multiplex PCR, lists solely in-frame clones and lacks some. The table includes more than 250,000 clones, around 87% detected once. In its sample, this clone was seen once. Antigen specificity is unknown. The treatment denotes: some 19 received Ad26.COV2.S at low or high dose, single or two shots; about 5 received placebo; per-sample allocation not given. The samples date from day 63 after the first vaccine or placebo injection. This TCR was recovered from a person between 18 and 65 years old who received the Ad26.COV2.S COVID-19 vaccine or a placebo. The specimen comprised peripheral blood, sampled in a trial of Ad26.COV2.S vaccine versus placebo.

DNA for the CDR3: TGCAGCGTTGAAGAAGGGACAGAGACCCAGTACTTC. Translation: CSVEEGTETQYF. The chain links TRBV29-1 to TRBJ2-5, with D perhaps being TRBD1 or TRBD2 (5 bases each). V was pared by 0 bases and J by 4 bases, with 6 bases between. Germline V lookup: CDR1 SQVTM, CDR2 ANQGSEA. This CDR3 spans 12 amino acids.